These 22 T cell receptor beta chains came from one sample sequenced in a study of identical twins. TCRdb processed the 5' RACE reads anew with MiXCR; each CDR3 protein has one entry. Of just under 550,000 distinct CDR3 sequences listed, 12% to 15% are singletons. These records were also assigned to another study, of yellow fever vaccine responses in identical twins.

The sample consisted of CD4+ T cells sorted from blood. The receptors shown here come from a woman under 30 in good health.

There are a few counts of this clonotype. V usage is TRBV12-3 or TRBV12-4 and J usage is TRBJ2-7; 13 bases fit TRBD2. This CDR3 comprises 19 residues. V trimming: 4 bases; J trimming: 3 bases; junction bases outside the gene matches: 15. The CDR3 DNA follows: TGTGCCAGCAGTTCATTCCCCGGGACTAGCGGGACTGTAGGCTACGAGCAGTACTTC. This codes for CASSSFPGTSGTVGYEQYF.

The table lists this clonotype with a few counts. The chain combines TRBV19 with TRBJ1-1, with TRBD1 matching 7 bases. This CDR3 spans 11 amino acids. Germline CDR1 is LNHDA and CDR2 is SQIVND (reference sequence). V was pared by 2 bases and J by 10 bases, with 1 base of the junction left unmatched. The chain's CDR3 is CASSIKGAAFF. The CDR3, as DNA: TGTGCCAGTAGTATAAAGGGGGCAGCTTTCTTT.

This clonotype was seen a handful of times. The rearrangement links TRBV5-5 to TRBJ2-3, with D possibly matching TRBD1 (6 bases). With 2 bases removed from V and 2 bases from J, the gap between germline ends came to 18 bases. Germline V gives CDR1 SGHKS, CDR2 YYEKEE (reference sequence). CDR3 length: 17 residues. The CDR3 spells CASSFFVDSSNTDTQYF. CDR3 nucleotide sequence: TGTGCCAGCAGCTTCTTCGTGGACAGCTCGAACACAGATACGCAGTATTTT.

This clonotype has a handful of counts. The chain couples TRBV4-1 to TRBJ2-1; 12 nucleotides agree with TRBD2. The CDR3 has 16 amino acids. The J segment lost 8 bases and the V segment lost 1 base, leaving 6 bases of the junction unmatched. The germline V gene has CDR1 MGHRA and CDR2 YSYEKL. The CDR3 bases are TGCGCCAGCAGCCAAGGTACTAGCGGGGGGTTCGATGAGCAGTTCTTC. This translates into CASSQGTSGGFDEQFF.

This clonotype turned up a few times. The chain carries TRBV27 and TRBJ1-5; D call uncertain. Germline V gene lookup returns CDR1 MNHEY and CDR2 SMNVEV (reference sequence). Trimming shortened V by 6 bases and J by 2 bases, and 14 bases separated the two germline ends. CDR3 length: 15 amino acids. The CDR3 DNA reads TGTGCCAGCAGCTTACTATCGGGAGGCAATCAGCCCCAGCATTTT. Translation gives CASSLLSGGNQPQHF.

The chain uses TRBV5-1 and TRBJ2-5; no clear D gene. Germline V CDR1 and CDR2: SGHRS, YFSETQ. This CDR3 spans 13 amino acids. The ends were cut back, 4 bases at V and 1 base at J, with 8 bases in the middle. Written as DNA, the CDR3 is TGCGCCAGCAGCCAATTGACCCAAGAGACCCAGTACTTC. It encodes CASSQLTQETQYF.

This clonotype came up a few times. This chain connects TRBV6-5 to TRBJ1-6; D is perhaps TRBD1 (6 bases). The V and J ends lost 4 bases and 8 bases respectively, with 12 bases between them. CDR1 and CDR2 from the germline V gene are MNHEY and SVGAGI. The CDR3 contains 14 residues. The DNA of the CDR3 is TGTGCCAGCAGTTCAAGTACAGGGTATTCACCCCTCCACTTT. Translated: CASSSSTGYSPLHF.

The chain is built from TRBV4-2 and TRBJ1-1, with D tentatively TRBD1 (5 bases). The CDR3 runs 13 residues. V was shortened by 0 bases and J by 8 bases, with 10 bases between the two germline ends. Per germline, CDR1 LGHNA and CDR2 YNFKEQ. The CDR3 here is CASSQDLAGEAFF. The CDR3 DNA sequence: TGTGCCAGCAGCCAAGATCTGGCAGGGGAAGCTTTCTTT.

The rearrangement uses TRBV10-3 and TRBJ1-4, with D unresolved. From germline, CDR1 is ENHRY and CDR2 SYGVKD. The CDR3 is 11 residues long. Trimming took off 8 bases at V and 6 bases at J, with 7 bases between the two ends. For the CDR3, the DNA is TGTGCCATCGGGAGGGATGAAAAACTGTTTTTT. It specifies CAIGRDEKLFF.

This clonotype was seen more than once but under ten times. The chain employs TRBV3-1 and TRBJ2-7; 7 positions match TRBD1. Germline CDR1 and CDR2: LGHDT and YNNKEL (reference sequence). V lost 4 bases and J lost 2; bases outside the gene matches: 5. The CDR3 is 14 residues long. This chain's CDR3 is CASSLSGQTYEQYF. The CDR3 bases are TGTGCCAGCAGCCTTTCGGGACAGACCTACGAGCAGTACTTC.

This rearrangement joins TRBV29-1 to TRBJ2-5, with 7 bases that match TRBD1. CDR1 and CDR2 from the germline V gene are SQVTM and ANQGSEA. The CDR3 is 12 amino acids. With V trimmed by 7 bases and J by 1 base, 3 bases remained unmatched. CDR3 sequence (DNA): TGCAGCGGGGGACAGACCCAAGAGACCCAGTACTTC. It specifies CSGGQTQETQYF.

This clonotype has only a few counts. V gene TRBV15 combines with J gene TRBJ2-7; 9 bases are a match to TRBD1. This CDR3 is built from 15 residues. V was clipped by 0 bases and J by 7 bases; unmatched bases: 7. The germline V gene has CDR1 LNHNV and CDR2 YYDKDF (reference sequence). CDR3 nucleotide sequence: TGTGCCACCAGCAGAGATTACACAGGGGGCAGGGAGCAGTACTTC. Translation gives CATSRDYTGGREQYF.

This clonotype came up many times. The chain recombines TRBV12-3 or TRBV12-4 with TRBJ2-3; 14 bases agree with TRBD2. With V trimmed by 5 bases and J by 5 bases, 3 bases remained unmatched. The CDR3 is 15 amino acids. The CDR3 loop reads CASSRLAGGQDTQYF. The CDR3 coding sequence is TGTGCCAGCAGTAGACTAGCGGGGGGGCAAGATACGCAGTATTTT.

V is TRBV4-1 and J is TRBJ2-3; TRBD2 agrees at 12 bases. The CDR3 is 15 amino acids. V lost 6 bases to trimming and J lost 2 bases; unmatched junction nucleotides: 3. The V gene's germline CDR1 is MGHRA and CDR2 YSYEKL. CDR3 DNA sequence: TGCGCCAGCAGGCTAGCGGGAGGGGACACAGATACGCAGTATTTT. Its translation: CASRLAGGDTDTQYF.

In this sample, this clonotype turned up a few times. The chain couples TRBV28 to TRBJ1-5; no firm D call. The CDR3 has 12 residues. V was trimmed by 7 bases and J by 7 bases, leaving 11 bases between them. The germline gives CDR1 MDHEN, CDR2 SYDVKM. CDR3 protein: CASTIPGQPQHF. Here the CDR3 DNA reads TGTGCCAGCACCATCCCCGGGCAGCCCCAGCATTTT.

In its sample, this clonotype was seen a few times. The chain has TRBV12-3 or TRBV12-4 and TRBJ1-1, with TRBD1 identical over 7 bases. Trimming at V came to 3 bases and at J to 5 bases, leaving 3 bases not matched to a gene. The CDR3 spans 13 residues. CDR3 DNA sequence: TGTGCCAGCAGTTTCAGACAGGGAACTGAAGCTTTCTTT. It is translated as CASSFRQGTEAFF.

This chain uses TRBV10-1 with TRBJ2-3; 7 nucleotides align to TRBD1. This CDR3 is built from 18 residues. Germline CDR1 and CDR2: WNHNN and SYGVQD (reference sequence). J lost 2 bases, V lost 0 bases, and 11 bases had no gene match. The DNA for the CDR3 is TGCGCCAGCAGTGAGTCGAGGGGACAGATAGGCCCCACAGATACGCAGTATTTT. This codes for CASSESRGQIGPTDTQYF.

This clonotype came up a few times. The chain employs TRBV6-1 and TRBJ2-3; 12 nucleotides align to TRBD2. After removal of 6 bases from V and 4 bases from J, the junction contained 5 bases not matched to a gene. The CDR3 is 15 residues long. Germline V CDR1 and CDR2: MNHNS, SASEGT. This chain's CDR3 is CASRLLAGGSDTQYF. CDR3 DNA sequence: TGTGCCAGCAGGCTACTAGCGGGGGGCTCAGATACGCAGTATTTT.

This clonotype occurred a few times. This chain connects TRBV10-3 to TRBJ2-3; D remains unclear. Trimming took 7 bases from V and 0 from J, leaving 5 bases between them. There are 12 residues in the CDR3. The V gene's germline CDR1 is ENHRY and CDR2 SYGVKD. The DNA for the CDR3 is TGTGCCATCAAGACTAGCACAGATACGCAGTATTTT. It translates to CAIKTSTDTQYF.

This clonotype was seen a few times. The chain links TRBV4-1 to TRBJ2-2; D not certain. Germline V gene lookup returns CDR1 MGHRA and CDR2 YSYEKL. The CDR3 runs to 15 residues. Trimming removed 3 bases at V and 2 bases at J, with 10 bases between. The DNA for the CDR3 is TGCGCCAGCAGCCACTCGGCGGAAAACACCGGGGAGCTGTTTTTT. It specifies CASSHSAENTGELFF.

This clonotype was counted only a few times. The chain combines TRBV10-3 with TRBJ2-7, with D maybe TRBD1 (6 bases). CDR3 length: 15 amino acids. Germline CDR1 and CDR2: ENHRY and SYGVKD. V dropped 0 bases and J dropped 2 bases, with 11 bases sitting between them. The CDR3 region is CAISESDSRTYEQYF. CDR3 DNA sequence: TGTGCCATCAGTGAGTCGGACAGTAGAACCTACGAGCAGTACTTC.

The CDR3 spells CASSQVVIAEQYF. CDR3 nucleotides: TGTGCCAGCAGCCAAGTTGTGATAGCCGAGCAGTACTTC. The rearrangement joins TRBV3-1 to TRBJ2-7; D call uncertain. The CDR3 covers 13 residues. Trimming took off 1 base at V and 6 bases at J, with 10 bases between the two ends. The germline gives CDR1 LGHDT, CDR2 YNNKEL (reference sequence).